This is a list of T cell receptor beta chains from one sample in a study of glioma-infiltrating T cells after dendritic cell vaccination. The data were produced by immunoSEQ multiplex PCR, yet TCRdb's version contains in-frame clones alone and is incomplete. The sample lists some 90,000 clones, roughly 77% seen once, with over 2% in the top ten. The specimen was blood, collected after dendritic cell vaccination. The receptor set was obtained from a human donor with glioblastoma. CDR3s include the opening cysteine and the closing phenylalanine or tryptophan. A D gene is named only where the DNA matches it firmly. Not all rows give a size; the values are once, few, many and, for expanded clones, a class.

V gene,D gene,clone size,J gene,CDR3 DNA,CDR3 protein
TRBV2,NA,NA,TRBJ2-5,TGTGCCAGCAACCTCGCAGGGGCCAGGAGGGAGACCCAGTACTTC,CASNLAGARRETQYF
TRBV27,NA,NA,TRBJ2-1,TGTGCCAGCAGTTTAACGACTAACTCCTACAATGAGCAGTTCTTC,CASSLTTNSYNEQFF
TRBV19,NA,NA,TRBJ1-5,TGTGCCAGTAGCAGACAGGTTGGGGGCAATCAGCCCCAGCATTTT,CASSRQVGGNQPQHF
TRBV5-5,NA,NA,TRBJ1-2,TGTGCCAGCAGCTTGGAGAGGTTCGGGTCTGGCTACACCTTC,CASSLERFGSGYTF
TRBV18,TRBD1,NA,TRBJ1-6,TGTGCCAGCTCCCGGGACAGGGCGGGAGATTCACCCCTCCACTTT,CASSRDRAGDSPLHF
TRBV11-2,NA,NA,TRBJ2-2,TGTGCCAGCAGCTTCGGCACTAGAGCCGGGGAGCTGTTTTTT,CASSFGTRAGELFF
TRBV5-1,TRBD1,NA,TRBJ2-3,TGCGCCAGCAGCTCCCCTACGGACAGGATCAGCACAGATACGCAGTATTTT,CASSSPTDRISTDTQYF
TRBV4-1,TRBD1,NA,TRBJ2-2,TGCGCCAGCAGCCACCCATTGGTACAGGGGGCCGTATACCGGGAGCTGTTTTTT,CASSHPLVQGAVYRELFF
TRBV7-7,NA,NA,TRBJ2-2,TGTGCCAGCAGCTCCGATCCCGGTTGGGGGGAGCTGTTTTTT,CASSSDPGWGELFF
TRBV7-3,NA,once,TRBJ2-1,TGTGCCAGCAGCTTATCATCGGACTATGGCAATGAGCAGTTCTTC,CASSLSSDYGNEQFF
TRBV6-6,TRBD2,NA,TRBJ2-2,TGTGCCAGCAGTAACCTAGCGGGACACACCGGGGAGCTGTTTTTT,CASSNLAGHTGELFF
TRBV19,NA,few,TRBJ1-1,TGTGCCAGTAGTATCCCGGGGGGCCTGAACACTGAAGCTTTCTTT,CASSIPGGLNTEAFF
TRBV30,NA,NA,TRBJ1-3,TGTGCCTGGATTCCAGCGTTCTCTGGAAACACCATATATTTT,CAWIPAFSGNTIYF
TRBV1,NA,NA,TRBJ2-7,TGCACCAGCAGCCAATGGCCTCGGGAATACGAGCAGTACTTC,CTSSQWPREYEQYF
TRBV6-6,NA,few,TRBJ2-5,TGTGCCAGCAGACGGGACACCGATCGGGAGACCCAGTACTTC,CASRRDTDRETQYF
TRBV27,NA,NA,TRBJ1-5,TGTGCCAGCAGTTTAAAGGCGGGAAATCAGCCCCAGCATTTT,CASSLKAGNQPQHF
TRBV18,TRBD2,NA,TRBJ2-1,TGTGCCAGCTCACCTTGGACTAGCGGGTCCTACAATGAGCAGTTCTTC,CASSPWTSGSYNEQFF
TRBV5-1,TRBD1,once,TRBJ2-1,TGCGCCAGCAGCCGACAAACCGGGACAGCCTACAATGAGCAGTTCTTC,CASSRQTGTAYNEQFF
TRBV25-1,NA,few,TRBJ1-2,TGTGCCAGCAGTGACAGTAACTATGGCTACACCTTC,CASSDSNYGYTF
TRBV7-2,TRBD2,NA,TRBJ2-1,TGTGCCAGCAGCTTAGAGGTGGGCGGGAGGAATGAGCAGTTCTTC,CASSLEVGGRNEQFF
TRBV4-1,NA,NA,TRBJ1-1,TGCGCCAGCAGCCAAGATAGGCGACACCCTGAAGCTTTCTTT,CASSQDRRHPEAFF
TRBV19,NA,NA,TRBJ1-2,TGTGCCAGTAGCCTTCAGGGGATTGCCTATGGCTACACCTTC,CASSLQGIAYGYTF
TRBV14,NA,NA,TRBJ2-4,TGTGCCAGCAGCCAAGACCGGGTTAGGAACATTCAGTACTTC,CASSQDRVRNIQYF
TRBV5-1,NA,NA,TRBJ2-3,TGCGCCAGCAGCGAAGGGGCCTATCCCACAGATACGCAGTATTTT,CASSEGAYPTDTQYF
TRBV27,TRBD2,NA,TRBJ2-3,TGTGCCAGCAGCCTAGGACTAGCGGGAATCACAGATACGCAGTATTTT,CASSLGLAGITDTQYF
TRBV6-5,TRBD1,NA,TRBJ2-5,TGTGCCAGCAGGCCCCAAGGTGACAGGGCCTTGTACTTC,CASRPQGDRALYF
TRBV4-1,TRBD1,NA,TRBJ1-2,TGCGCCAGCAGCCGAGAGCAGGGGGCAGGGGGCTACACCTTC,CASSREQGAGGYTF
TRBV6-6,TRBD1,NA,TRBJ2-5,TGTGCCAGCAGTGGGACAGTCCAAGAGACCCAGTACTTC,CASSGTVQETQYF
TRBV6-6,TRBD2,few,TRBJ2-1,TGTGCCAGCAAGGCCAGCGGGGGCTATAATGAGCAGTTCTTC,CASKASGGYNEQFF
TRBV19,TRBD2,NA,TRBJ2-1,TGTGCCAGTAGTACGACTAGCGGGAGGGGCAGTGAGCAGTTCTTC,CASSTTSGRGSEQFF
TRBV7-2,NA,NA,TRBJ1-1,TGTGCCAGCGCGGGGCCGAACACTGAAGCTTTCTTT,CASAGPNTEAFF
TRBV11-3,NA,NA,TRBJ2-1,TGTGCCAGCAGCTTAGATTCCTGGGCATACAATGAGCAGTTCTTC,CASSLDSWAYNEQFF
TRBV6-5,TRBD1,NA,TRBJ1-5,TGTGCCAGCAGCCGACTGCCGGGACAGAATCAGCCCCAGCATTTT,CASSRLPGQNQPQHF
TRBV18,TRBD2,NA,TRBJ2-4,TGTGCCAGCTCACCCGAAGGACTAGCGGGGGGAGACATTCAGTACTTC,CASSPEGLAGGDIQYF
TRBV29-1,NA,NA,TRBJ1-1,TGCAGCTTTGGAGGGTTCGGCACTGAAGCTTTCTTT,CSFGGFGTEAFF
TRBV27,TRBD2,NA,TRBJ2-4,TGTGCCAGCCTAACACAGGCCCCCCGGGAGGACTTC,CASLTQAPREDF
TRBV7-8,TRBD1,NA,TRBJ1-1,TGTGCCAGCAGCCCTTTGGACAGGAGCGTAAGGACTGAAGCTTTCTTT,CASSPLDRSVRTEAFF
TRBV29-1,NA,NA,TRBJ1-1,TGCAGCGTTGATGGGGGGGCCGGCACTGAAGCTTTCTTT,CSVDGGAGTEAFF
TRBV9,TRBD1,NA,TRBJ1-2,TGTGCCAGCAGCGAGGGACAGGGGGCAGGCGGCTACACCTTC,CASSEGQGAGGYTF
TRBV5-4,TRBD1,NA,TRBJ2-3,TGTGCCAGCAGCCGGGGGGGACAGGGGAGCGAAGATACGCAGTATTTT,CASSRGGQGSEDTQYF
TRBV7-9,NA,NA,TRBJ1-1,TGTGCCAGCAGCTTAGGTGGGGTGAGAGGGAAAGCTTTCTTT,CASSLGGVRGKAFF
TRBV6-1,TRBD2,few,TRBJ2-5,TGTGCCAGCAGACGGACTAGCGGGAGTAAAGAGACCCAGTACTTC,CASRRTSGSKETQYF
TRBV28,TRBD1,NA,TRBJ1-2,TGTGCCAGCAGTCCCGGGGACAGCTATGGCTACACCTTC,CASSPGDSYGYTF
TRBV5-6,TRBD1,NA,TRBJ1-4,TGTGCCAGCAGCAGGGCTGATACAGGGGGAAATGAAAAACTGTTTTTT,CASSRADTGGNEKLFF
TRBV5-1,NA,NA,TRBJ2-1,TGCGCCAGCAGCGTCGGCGGGCAGTACAATGAGCAGTTCTTC,CASSVGGQYNEQFF
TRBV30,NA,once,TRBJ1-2,TGTGCCTGGTTCCCCGTCTACCGGAGCCCGTATGGCTACACCTTC,CAWFPVYRSPYGYTF
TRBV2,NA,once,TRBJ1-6,TGTGCCAGCAGTGAGGGGGACTTCCAAAGCTACTCACCCCTCCACTTT,CASSEGDFQSYSPLHF